Many counts were recorded for the clone carrying this T cell receptor (beta chain). Antigen specificity is unknown. The sample comes from a study of T cells in Graves' hyperthyroidism and ophthalmopathy. Ophthalmopathy patients had Clinical Activity Score at least 3, NOSPECS grade at least 4, duration under 3 months. General study results and limits: Expanded thyroid clonotypes (above 0.001) were mostly also found in blood. In the analysis, a 13 V-J model separated ophthalmopathy from stable hyperthyroidism.

TCR beta CDR3 region amplification was performed from RNA transcripts. TCR CDR3 underwent first-round RT-PCR with the HTBI primer set. MiXCR, run by TCRdb on the multiplex PCR reads, gives a single entry per CDR3 protein. Here the sample spans roughly 600,000 distinct CDR3 sequences, around 13% being singletons. The receptor was derived from a woman aged 50 to 60 with Graves' ophthalmopathy. The source material was blood.

CDR3 residues: CASSLFGPTMNTEAFF. The CDR3 DNA follows: TGTGCCAGCAGTTTATTCGGGCCAACCATGAACACTGAAGCTTTCTTT. The rearrangement joins TRBV28 to TRBJ1-1; unclear D gene. Trimming shortened V by 1 base and J by 0 bases, and 12 bases separated the two germline ends. The V gene's germline CDR1 is MDHEN and CDR2 SYDVKM. This CDR3 has 16 residues. Based on the CDR3 plus reference TRBV28 and TRBJ1-1, the full variable domain is DVKVTQSSRYLVKRTGEKVFLECVQDMDHENMFWYRQDPGLGLRLIYFSYDVKMKEKGDIPEGYSVSREKKERFSLILESASTNQTSMYLCASSLFGPTMNTEAFFGQGTRLTVV.